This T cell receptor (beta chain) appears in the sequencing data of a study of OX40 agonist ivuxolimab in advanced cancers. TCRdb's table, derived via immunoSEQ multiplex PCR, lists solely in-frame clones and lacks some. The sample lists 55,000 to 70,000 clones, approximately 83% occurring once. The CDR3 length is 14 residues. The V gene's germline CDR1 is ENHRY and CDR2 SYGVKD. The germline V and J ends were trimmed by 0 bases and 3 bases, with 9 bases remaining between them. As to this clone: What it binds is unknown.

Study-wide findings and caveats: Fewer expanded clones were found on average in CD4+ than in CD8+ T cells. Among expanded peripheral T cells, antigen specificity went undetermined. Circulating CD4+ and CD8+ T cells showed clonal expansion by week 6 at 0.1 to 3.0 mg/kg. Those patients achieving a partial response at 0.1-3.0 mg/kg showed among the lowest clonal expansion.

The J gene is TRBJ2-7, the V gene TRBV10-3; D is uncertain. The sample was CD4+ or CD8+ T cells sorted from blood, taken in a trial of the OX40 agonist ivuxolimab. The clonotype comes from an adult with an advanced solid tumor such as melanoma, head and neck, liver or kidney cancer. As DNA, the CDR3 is TGTGCCATCAGTGAGTCGAAAAATGGCTACGAGCAGTACTTC. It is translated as CAISESKNGYEQYF.